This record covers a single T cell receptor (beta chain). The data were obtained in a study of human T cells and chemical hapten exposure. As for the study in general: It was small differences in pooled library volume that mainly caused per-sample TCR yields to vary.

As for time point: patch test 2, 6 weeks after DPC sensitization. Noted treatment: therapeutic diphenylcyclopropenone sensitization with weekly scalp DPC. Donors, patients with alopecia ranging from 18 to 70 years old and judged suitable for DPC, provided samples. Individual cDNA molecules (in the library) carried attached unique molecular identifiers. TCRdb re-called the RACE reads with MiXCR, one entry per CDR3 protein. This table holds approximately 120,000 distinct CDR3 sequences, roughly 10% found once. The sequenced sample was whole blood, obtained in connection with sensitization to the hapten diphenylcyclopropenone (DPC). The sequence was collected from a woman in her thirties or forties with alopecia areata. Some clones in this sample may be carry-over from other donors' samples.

CDR3 loop: CASSLVGPYNEQFF. The CDR3 DNA sequence: TGTGCCAGCAGTTTAGTAGGTCCCTACAATGAGCAGTTCTTC. This rearrangement joins TRBV12-3 or TRBV12-4 to TRBJ2-1; D not resolved. The germline V and J ends were trimmed by 1 base and 2 bases, with 6 bases remaining between them. CDR3 size: 14 residues.